The 24 T cell receptor beta chains given below trace back to one sample, sequenced in a study of blood T cells in healthy people across ages. Alongside a J-beta primer mix, a sample-barcoded 5' primer served in a second PCR lasting roughly 6 to 11 cycles. TCRdb re-derived calls from the 5' RACE reads in MiXCR, one entry per CDR3 protein. The sample lists 550,000 to 600,000 distinct CDR3 sequences; 25% to 30% were seen once. The material sequenced was blood. The receptors here all came from a woman in her 70s in good health.

This chain uses TRBV5-1 with TRBJ2-5; TRBD2 is a possible D gene (5 bases). The CDR3 spans 15 residues. CDR1 and CDR2 from the germline V gene are SGHRS and YFSETQ. Trimming stripped 4 bases from V and 2 bases from J, with 15 bases between. The CDR3 spells CASSPDRGKQETQYF. For the CDR3, the DNA is TGCGCCAGCAGCCCGGATCGGGGAAAGCAAGAGACCCAGTACTTC.

The V and J genes are TRBV20-1 and TRBJ2-3; D uncertain. This CDR3 contains 13 residues. The germline CDR1 and CDR2 sequences are DFQATT and SNEGSKA (reference sequence). V lost 3 bases and J lost 1, with 8 bases in between. The CDR3 region is CSASPVGTDTQYF. The CDR3 nucleotides read TGCAGTGCTAGTCCCGTCGGCACAGATACGCAGTATTTT.

The chain employs TRBV29-1 and TRBJ2-1; 12 bases fit TRBD1. This CDR3 comprises 17 residues. Germline CDR1 is SQVTM and CDR2 is ANQGSEA. Trimming at V came to 5 bases and at J to 2 bases, leaving 10 bases not matched to a gene. The CDR3 protein is CSVRGTGGRTTYNEQFF. Written as DNA, the CDR3 is TGCAGCGTTCGCGGGACAGGGGGCAGGACTACCTACAATGAGCAGTTCTTC.

The DNA for the CDR3 is TGTGCCAGCAGTTTCCCCTTGGGGACAGGGGTGAGTTACAATGAGCAGTTCTTC. This gives the protein CASSFPLGTGVSYNEQFF. V is TRBV6-2 or TRBV6-3 and J is TRBJ2-5; 10 bases match TRBD1. The DNA end is a closer match to TRBJ2-1, so the J assignment may be wrong. Per germline, CDR1 MNHEY and CDR2 SVGEGT. This CDR3 has 18 residues.

This sequence joins TRBV5-1 and TRBJ1-3; D might be TRBD1 (6 bases). Trimming cost V 4 bases and J 0 bases, with 14 bases left between them. Germline V gives CDR1 SGHRS, CDR2 YFSETQ. This CDR3 is 16 amino acids long. The CDR3 sequence is CASSNGQPHSGNTIYF. CDR3 nucleotide sequence: TGCGCCAGCAGCAACGGACAGCCCCACTCTGGAAACACCATATATTTT.

The chain recombines TRBV7-3 with TRBJ2-5; unclear D gene. The DNA matches TRBJ2-7 better at its end, which makes the J call doubtful. The CDR3 is made up of 14 amino acids. Germline loops: CDR1 SGHTA, CDR2 FQGTGA. The CDR3 reads CASSLGPGVYEQYF. CDR3 sequence (DNA): TGTGCCAGCAGCTTAGGTCCAGGAGTCTACGAGCAGTACTTC.

This clonotype was counted a few times. The gene calls are TRBV4-2 and TRBJ1-4; D unclear. Germline CDR1 reads LGHNA; CDR2 reads YNFKEQ. Trimming pared 0 bases from V and 8 bases from J, leaving 16 bases between. The CDR3 loop spans 16 amino acids. CDR3 nucleotides: TGTGCCAGCAGCCAAGATTCCACAGAGGGAAACGAAAAACTGTTTTTT. Residues: CASSQDSTEGNEKLFF.

In this sample, this clonotype turned up a few times. The genes are TRBV6-1 and TRBJ2-4, with D uncertain. This CDR3 contains 18 residues. CDR1 MNHNS and CDR2 SASEGT come from the germline V gene. The V end lost 7 bases, the J end lost 0 bases, and 22 bases lay between the germline ends. The CDR3 loop is CASTADQRYPIAKNIQYF. The CDR3 DNA sequence: TGTGCCAGCACGGCGGACCAAAGATATCCCATAGCCAAAAACATTCAGTACTTC.

J is TRBJ2-5 and V is TRBV6-6; 10 bases align to TRBD2. The DNA matches TRBJ2-1 better at its end, which makes the J call doubtful. CDR1 is MNHNY, CDR2 SVGAGI, per germline (reference sequence). This CDR3 spans 13 amino acids. As DNA, the CDR3 is TGTGCCAGCGGACTAGCGGAATACAATGAGCAGTTCTTC. It yields the protein CASGLAEYNEQFF.

The chain carries TRBV7-2 and TRBJ2-5, with D possibly TRBD2 on 6 matching bases. Looked up from germline, CDR1 is SGHTA and CDR2 is FQGNSA. The CDR3 runs 16 residues. The germline V and J ends were trimmed by 2 bases and 5 bases, with 18 bases remaining between them. The CDR3 sequence: CASSLNRGNLRETQYF. As DNA, the CDR3 is TGTGCCAGCAGCTTAAATCGGGGGAACCTCCGGGAGACCCAGTACTTC.

This clonotype was recorded a few times. Mismatch with germline at one junction end may stem from a read error. V is TRBV12-3 or TRBV12-4 and J is TRBJ2-5, with D tentatively TRBD1 (5 bases). The CDR3 length is 14 residues. This chain's CDR3 is CASSFRGRYETRHF. The CDR3 DNA follows: TGTGCCAGCAGTTTTAGGGGTCGGTACGAGACCCGGCACTTC.

The rearrangement joins TRBV27 to TRBJ1-6; TRBD1 might be the D (5 bases). The CDR3 is made up of 16 amino acids. CDR1 and CDR2 (germline): MNHEY, SMNVEV (reference sequence). The V end was cut by 2 bases, the J end by 7 bases, with 15 bases between. The CDR3 DNA reads as TGTGCCAGCAGTTTAGAGGCAGGGACGACCAATTCACCCCTCCACTTT. Translating gives CASSLEAGTTNSPLHF.

This chain uses TRBV5-1 with TRBJ1-2; D gene ambiguous. V lost 1 base, J lost 1 base, and 5 bases lay in between. Germline V gives CDR1 SGHRS, CDR2 YFSETQ. This CDR3 contains 13 residues. This CDR3 is CASSLKHNYGYTF. The CDR3 DNA reads as TGCGCCAGCAGCTTGAAACATAACTATGGCTACACCTTC.

The chain employs TRBV7-3 and TRBJ1-1; D is unclear. Germline V gene data show CDR1 as SGHTA and CDR2 as FQGTGA. Trimming took off 0 bases at V and 4 bases at J, with 6 bases between the two ends. The CDR3 totals 13 residues. CDR3 in amino acids: CASSLTLGTEAFF. The CDR3 bases are TGTGCCAGCAGCTTAACGTTAGGCACTGAAGCTTTCTTT.

The chain employs TRBV11-2 and TRBJ2-2; D gene uncertain. The V end was cut by 2 bases, the J end by 4 bases, with 14 bases between. In germline, CDR1 is SGHAT, CDR2 FQNNGV. The CDR3 sequence is 16 residues long. The chain's CDR3 is CASSLRDPGFTGELFF. The CDR3 DNA reads TGTGCCAGCAGCTTACGAGATCCGGGCTTCACCGGGGAGCTGTTTTTT.

This chain joins TRBV4-3 and TRBJ2-5; the D is unclear. The J call is in doubt because the DNA end fits TRBJ2-1 better. Germline V gene sequence: CDR1 LGHNA, CDR2 YSLEER. This CDR3 has 15 amino acids. The CDR3 loop reads CASSQVPSSFLEQFF. In nucleotides, the CDR3 is TGCGCCAGCAGCCAAGTTCCTTCTAGTTTTCTTGAGCAGTTCTTC.

The gene calls are TRBV5-1 and TRBJ2-6; D is possibly TRBD2 (5 bases). V was pared by 6 bases and J by 0 bases, with 10 bases between. Germline V gene sequence: CDR1 SGHRS, CDR2 YFSETQ. The CDR3 is 15 residues long. The CDR3 sequence is CASTDSFSGANVLTF. CDR3 bases: TGCGCCAGCACGGACTCCTTCTCTGGGGCCAACGTCCTGACTTTC. The full variable domain, rest sourced from reference TRBV5-1 and TRBJ2-6, is KAGVTQTPRYLIKTRGQQVTLSCSPISGHRSVSWYQQTPGQGLQFLFEYFSETQRNKGNFPGRFSGRQFSNSRSEMNVSTLELGDSALYLCASTDSFSGANVLTFGAGSRLTVL.

This clonotype was picked up a small number of times. This chain joins TRBV6-2 or TRBV6-3 and TRBJ2-2; D is uncertain. V gave up 2 bases and J gave up 3 bases, with 7 bases separating them. CDR3 length: 14 amino acids. Germline V gene lookup returns CDR1 MNHEY and CDR2 SVGEGT. The CDR3: CASSYGDYTGELFF. The CDR3 nucleotides read TGTGCCAGCAGTTACGGGGATTACACCGGGGAGCTGTTTTTT.

The chain is built from TRBV10-3 and TRBJ1-6, with 7 bases aligning to TRBD1. V was clipped by 8 bases and J by 7 bases; unmatched bases: 8. This CDR3 has 14 residues. Germline V gene sequence: CDR1 ENHRY, CDR2 SYGVKD. CDR3 sequence (DNA): TGTGCCATCCAGGGGGGAGGGGGAAATTCACCCCTCCACTTT. Translating it yields CAIQGGGGNSPLHF.

The rearrangement joins TRBV11-2 to TRBJ2-5; 8 bases agree with TRBD2. This CDR3 spans 14 amino acids. Germline values: CDR1 SGHAT, CDR2 FQNNGV. Losses at the gene ends were 1 base for V and 6 bases for J; bases not matched to a gene: 4. In DNA, the CDR3 is TGTGCCAGCAGCTTAGCAGAGCGGGGGCAGACCCAGTACTTC. Encoded protein: CASSLAERGQTQYF.

This clonotype came up many times. V gene TRBV15 combines with J gene TRBJ2-7, with D maybe TRBD2 (6 bases). Germline-derived CDR1 and CDR2 are LNHNV and YYDKDF (reference sequence). This CDR3 has 14 residues. With 3 bases removed from V and 6 bases from J, the gap between germline ends came to 15 bases. This chain's CDR3 is CATSSGGSPTEQYF. In DNA form, the CDR3 reads TGTGCCACCAGCAGTGGGGGGTCCCCTACCGAGCAGTACTTC.

The chain links TRBV3-1 to TRBJ2-5, with D possibly matching TRBD2 (6 bases). V was cut by 5 bases and J by 3 bases, with 10 bases left in between. This CDR3 has 13 amino acids. The germline V gene has CDR1 LGHDT and CDR2 YNNKEL (reference sequence). The CDR3 nucleotides are TGTGCCAGCAGCGGGACTTCTAAAGAGACCCAGTACTTC. Its protein product is CASSGTSKETQYF.

A few counts support this clonotype. The genes are TRBV5-1 and TRBJ2-2; D uncertain. The CDR3 is 13 amino acids. Trimming cost V 5 bases and J 6 bases, with 11 bases left between them. CDR1 and CDR2 from the germline V gene are SGHRS and YFSETQ. The CDR3 DNA reads as TGCGCCAGCAGACCTTCAGAGTCCGGGGAGCTGTTTTTT. Its translation is CASRPSESGELFF.

Comments on this clonotype: An end of the junction differs from the germline gene, which may be a read error. The CDR3 loop is CASGLQGADDEQFF. The CDR3 DNA sequence: TGTGCCAGCGGTTTACAGGGGGCAGATGATGAGCAGTTCTTC. This sequence joins TRBV12-3 or TRBV12-4 and TRBJ2-1; TRBD1 agrees at 9 bases. This CDR3 is built from 14 residues.